The following is a T cell receptor beta chain sequence with its context. The same CDR3 also results from other DNA sequences found in this sample. The germline CDR1 and CDR2 sequences are LNHDA and SQIVND (reference sequence). CDR3 length equals 13 residues. The V gene lost 3 bases and the J gene lost 2 bases, with 8 bases spanning the gap. As defined, naive CD8 cells were CD45RO-negative and positively selected for CCR7, with terminally differentiated effector memory CD45RA+ cells excluded. Only in-frame clones appear in the TCRdb table, and some are missing; sequencing was by immunoSEQ multiplex PCR. The sample contains about 2.1 million clones, 90% to 95% of which appear only once. These data originate in a study of shared clonotypes between healthy human individuals.

The material sequenced was naive CD8+ T cells from PBMCs. The clonotype was recovered from a man aged 18 to 29 in good health. Some clones in this sample may be carry-over from other donors' samples. The chain is built from TRBV19 and TRBJ2-7, with D perhaps TRBD1 (6 bases). Here the CDR3 reads CASSIRTAYEQYF. CDR3 coding DNA: TGTGCCAGTAGTATCCGGACAGCCTACGAGCAGTACTTC.